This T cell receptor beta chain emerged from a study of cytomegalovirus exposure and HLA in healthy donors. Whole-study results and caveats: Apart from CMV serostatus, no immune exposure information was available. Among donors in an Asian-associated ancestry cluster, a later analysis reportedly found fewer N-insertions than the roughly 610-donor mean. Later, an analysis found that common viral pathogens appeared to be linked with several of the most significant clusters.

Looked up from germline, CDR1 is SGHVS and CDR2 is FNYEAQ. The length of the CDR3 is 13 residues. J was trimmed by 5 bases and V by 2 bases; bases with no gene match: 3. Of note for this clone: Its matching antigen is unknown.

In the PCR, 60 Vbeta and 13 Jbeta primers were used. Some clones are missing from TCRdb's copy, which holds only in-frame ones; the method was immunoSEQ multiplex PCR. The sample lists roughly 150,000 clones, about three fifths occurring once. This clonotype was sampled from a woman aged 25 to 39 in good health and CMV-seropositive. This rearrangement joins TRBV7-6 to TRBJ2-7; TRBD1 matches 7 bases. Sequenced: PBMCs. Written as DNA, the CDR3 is TGTGCCAGCAGCTTATACAGGGGCGACGAGCAGTACTTC. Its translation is CASSLYRGDEQYF.